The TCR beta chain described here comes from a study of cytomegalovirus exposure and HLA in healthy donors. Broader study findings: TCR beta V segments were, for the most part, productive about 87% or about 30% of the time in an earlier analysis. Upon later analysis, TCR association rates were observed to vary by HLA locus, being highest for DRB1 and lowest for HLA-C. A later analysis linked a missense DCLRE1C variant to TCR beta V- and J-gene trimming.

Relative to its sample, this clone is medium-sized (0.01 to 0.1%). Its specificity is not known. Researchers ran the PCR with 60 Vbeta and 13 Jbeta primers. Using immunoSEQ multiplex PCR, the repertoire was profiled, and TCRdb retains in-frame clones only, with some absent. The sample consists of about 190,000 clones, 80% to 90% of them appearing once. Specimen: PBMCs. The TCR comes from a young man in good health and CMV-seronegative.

The CDR3 reads CASSQTSGGASDTQYF. In nucleotides, the CDR3 is TGCGCCAGCAGCCAAACTAGCGGGGGGGCATCAGATACGCAGTATTTT. This chain uses TRBV4-3 with TRBJ2-3; TRBD2 matches at 13 bases. This CDR3 spans 16 amino acids. J gave up 4 bases and V 2 bases, and 3 bases lay outside the gene matches. The germline V gene has CDR1 LGHNA and CDR2 YSLEER.